One and the same sample provided the 19 T cell receptor beta chains below, sequenced in a study of PD-1 blockade in classical Hodgkin lymphoma. Patients all relapsed after autologous stem cell transplantation, and there was variation in brentuximab vedotin exposure. The repertoire was sequenced with immunoSEQ multiplex PCR; TCRdb's copy has only in-frame clones and lacks some. The sample carries approximately 89,000 clones, approximately 88% recorded once. This sample comprised peripheral blood mononuclear cells (PBMCs), obtained at baseline. Receptors originate from a human donor with classical Hodgkin lymphoma.

V gene TRBV5-8 combines with J gene TRBJ2-7, with TRBD1 identical over 8 bases. Germline CDR1 is SGHTS and CDR2 is YDEGEE. With V trimmed by 2 bases and J by 1 base, 17 bases remained unmatched. CDR3 length: 19 residues. CDR3 nucleotide sequence: TGTGCCAGCAGCTTAGTACCGGACAGGGCATTCTGGAGTTCCTACGAGCAGTACTTC. As protein: CASSLVPDRAFWSSYEQYF. The full variable domain, its missing parts supplied by reference TRBV5-8 and TRBJ2-7, is EAGVTQSPTHLIKTRGQQATLRCSPISGHTSVYWYQQALGLGLQFLLWYDEGEERNRGNFPPRFSGRQFPNYSSELNVNALELEDSALYLCASSLVPDRAFWSSYEQYFGPGTRLTVT.

The chain combines TRBV5-4 with TRBJ2-7; TRBD2 agrees at 14 bases. The CDR3 runs to 15 residues. Per the germline V gene, CDR1 is SGHNT and CDR2 is YYREEE (reference sequence). After removal of 4 bases from V and 6 bases from J, the junction contained 6 bases not matched to a gene. The CDR3 DNA reads TGTGCCAGCAGCGGCCCAGGACTAGCGGGAGGCGAGCAGTACTTC. Its protein product is CASSGPGLAGGEQYF.

V is TRBV6-4 and J is TRBJ1-4; maybe TRBD1 (6 bases). V shed 0 bases and J shed 10 bases, with 9 bases lying between them. CDR1 is MRHNA and CDR2 is SNTAGT in the germline V gene. The CDR3 contains 13 residues. CDR3 loop: CASSDSLGGKLFF. CDR3 bases: TGTGCCAGCAGTGACTCTTTAGGGGGAAAACTGTTTTTT.

This chain links TRBV11-3 with TRBJ2-3; 7 bases match TRBD1. The ends lost 5 bases at V and 7 bases at J; junction bases unmatched: 12. The CDR3 runs to 15 residues. Per germline, CDR1 SGHNT and CDR2 YENEEA. In nucleotides, the CDR3 is TGTGCCAGCAGCCCTAAAGGGACAGCTATTAATACGCAGTATTTT. This codes for CASSPKGTAINTQYF.

The chain recombines TRBV5-4 with TRBJ2-7, with 11 bases lining up with TRBD2. With 4 bases clipped from V and 3 bases from J, the junction kept 6 bases outside the gene matches. Germline V gives CDR1 SGHNT, CDR2 YYREEE (reference sequence). This CDR3 spans 15 amino acids. CDR3 bases: TGTGCCAGCAGCCCGGGACTAGCGGACAACTACGAGCAGTACTTC. Encoded protein: CASSPGLADNYEQYF.

This chain joins TRBV2 and TRBJ1-4; D may be TRBD1 (6 bases). Trimming removed 6 bases from V and 7 bases from J, with 18 bases in between. Looked up from germline, CDR1 is SNHLY and CDR2 is FYNNEI. The length of the CDR3 is 15 residues. CDR3 DNA: TGTGCCAGCAGCACCGACAGGTCGGAGAGTGAAAAACTGTTTTTT. This gives the protein CASSTDRSESEKLFF. Supplemented by reference TRBV2 and TRBJ1-4, the full variable domain reads EPEVTQTPSHQVTQMGQEVILRCVPISNHLYFYWYRQILGQKVEFLVSFYNNEISEKSEIFDDQFSVERPDGSNFTLKIRSTKLEDSAMYFCASSTDRSESEKLFFGSGTQLSVL.

Concerning this clone itself: This could be a read error, since a much larger clone is one nucleotide away. The J gene is TRBJ2-7, the V gene TRBV5-6, with D unclear. Germline V gives CDR1 SGHDT, CDR2 YYEEEE. The V and J ends lost 0 bases and 4 bases respectively, with 5 bases between them. The CDR3 length is 12 residues. CDR3 loop: CASSLEQYEQYF. CDR3 DNA sequence: TGTGCCAGCAGCTTGGAACAGTACGAGCAGTACTTC. Full variable domain (rest looked up from reference TRBV5-6 and TRBJ2-7): DAGVTQSPTHLIKTRGQQVTLRCSPKSGHDTVSWYQQALGQGPQFIFQYYEEEERQRGNFPDRFSGHQFPNYSSELNVNALLLGDSALYLCASSLEQYEQYFGPGTRLTVT.

The chain couples TRBV5-6 to TRBJ1-5, with a possible D match to TRBD1 (5 bases). The CDR3 has 14 amino acids. Germline assignment: CDR1 SGHDT and CDR2 YYEEEE. Trimming stripped 2 bases from V and 5 bases from J, with 11 bases between. The CDR3 DNA reads as TGTGCCAGCAGCTTCTCGGGGGGGTATCAGCCCCAGCATTTT. Encoded protein: CASSFSGGYQPQHF.

This clone is a singleton in its sample. One end of the junction does not line up with germline, which may come from a read error. The V gene is TRBV19, the J gene TRBJ2-3, with D unresolved. Germline V gene lookup returns CDR1 LNHDA and CDR2 SQIVND (reference sequence). This CDR3 has 12 amino acids. The CDR3 DNA is TGTGCCAGTAGTTTAGACCAAAATACGCAGTATTTT. Amino acids: CASSLDQNTQYF.

The chain has TRBV7-2 and TRBJ2-5; the D gene is possibly TRBD1 (5 bases). The CDR3 has 12 amino acids. CDR1 is SGHTA and CDR2 is FQGNSA in the germline V gene. Trimming took 1 base from V and 7 from J, leaving 7 bases between them. The CDR3 DNA sequence: TGTGCCAGCAGCTTAGATAGGGGGACCCAGTACTTC. Encoded protein: CASSLDRGTQYF.

This clone occurred once. The chain employs TRBV14 and TRBJ2-7, with a tentative D call TRBD1 (6 bases). This CDR3 has 13 residues. Germline V gene data show CDR1 as SGHDN and CDR2 as FVKESK. V lost 4 bases to trimming and J lost 3 bases, with 10 bases between them. CDR3 in amino acids: CASSPTGIYEQYF. CDR3 sequence (DNA): TGTGCCAGCAGCCCTACAGGGATCTACGAGCAGTACTTC.

The chain has TRBV7-2 and TRBJ2-2; D is perhaps TRBD1 (6 bases). Per germline, CDR1 SGHTA and CDR2 FQGNSA. The CDR3 covers 14 residues. The V end was cut by 8 bases, the J end by 7 bases, with 17 bases between. Here the CDR3 reads CASLQGTSIGELFF. The CDR3 DNA follows: TGTGCCAGCCTACAAGGGACATCAATCGGGGAGCTGTTTTTT.

The chain is built from TRBV10-3 and TRBJ2-3; either TRBD1 or TRBD2 may fit D (6 bases each). Germline lookup yields CDR1 ENHRY and CDR2 SYGVKD. V lost 1 base, J lost 1 base, and 12 bases lay in between. The CDR3 is 16 amino acids. The CDR3 sequence is CAISEFGGGGTDTQYF. The DNA for the CDR3 is TGTGCCATCAGTGAGTTCGGGGGCGGAGGCACAGATACGCAGTATTTT.

The chain carries TRBV7-9 and TRBJ1-1; the match to TRBD1 covers 7 bases. The V gene end was trimmed by 3 bases and the J gene end by 1 base; junction bases not matched to a gene: 2. The CDR3 covers 14 residues. Germline CDR1 and CDR2: SEHNR and FQNEAQ (reference sequence). CDR3 amino acids: CASSLRQGNTEAFF. The CDR3 DNA follows: TGTGCCAGCAGCTTGCGACAGGGGAACACTGAAGCTTTCTTT.

The chain carries TRBV6-1 and TRBJ2-1, with TRBD2 matching 9 bases. The CDR3 is made up of 13 amino acids. Unmatched junction bases numbered 4, after V lost 4 bases and J lost 9 bases. Germline V gene sequence: CDR1 MNHNS, CDR2 SASEGT. CDR3 bases: TGTGCCAGCAGTGGTAAGCGGGAGGCTGAGCAGTTCTTC. This codes for CASSGKREAEQFF.

This clone has a handful of counts. The V and J genes are TRBV6-1 and TRBJ2-2; D is undetermined. Deletions cut 8 bases from V and 7 bases from J, with 14 bases between. Germline V CDR1 and CDR2: MNHNS, SASEGT. The CDR3 consists of 13 residues. The CDR3 sequence: CASGPSFGGELFF. The CDR3 nucleotides read TGTGCCAGCGGGCCTTCCTTTGGCGGGGAGCTGTTTTTT.

V gene TRBV7-2 combines with J gene TRBJ2-7, with 10 positions matching TRBD2. The ends lost 7 bases at V and 3 bases at J; junction bases unmatched: 6. The CDR3 has 14 amino acids. CDR1 SGHTA and CDR2 FQGNSA come from the germline V gene. CDR3 coding DNA: TGTGCCAGCAACAGAGCGGGAGGGCACTACGAGCAGTACTTC. Its protein product is CASNRAGGHYEQYF.

A few counts support this clone. The CDR3 DNA reads TGTGCCAGCAGCCGACAGGGGGGGGCAGGGCCCCAGCATTTT. Its protein is CASSRQGGAGPQHF. This rearrangement joins TRBV2 to TRBJ1-5; 9 nucleotides align to TRBD1. The junction had 9 bases not matched to a gene; V was cut back by 6 bases and J by 9 bases. The CDR3 totals 14 residues. Germline V gene lookup returns CDR1 SNHLY and CDR2 FYNNEI.

CDR3 sequence (DNA): TGTGCCAGCAGCTATCGGACAGGGGCCTACGAGCAGTACTTC. Translating gives CASSYRTGAYEQYF. The V gene is TRBV4-2, the J gene TRBJ2-7, with 9 bases fitting TRBD1. The junction had 4 bases not matched to a gene; V was cut back by 5 bases and J by 2 bases. The CDR3 is 14 amino acids. Germline loops: CDR1 LGHNA, CDR2 YNFKEQ.